This T cell receptor beta chain was recorded in a study of siplizumab effects on memory and regulatory T cells. This table comes from immunoSEQ multiplex PCR, and its TCRdb copy is limited to in-frame clones, with some not included. The table has 100,000 or so clones, approximately 94% seen once. Trimming stripped 5 bases from V and 0 bases from J, with 13 bases between. Germline CDR1 reads SNHLY; CDR2 reads FYNNEI. The CDR3 has 15 residues. V usage is TRBV2 and J usage is TRBJ1-2; D is uncertain. The specimen was non-Treg CD4+ T cells sorted from blood. The TCR comes from a human donor in good health. The CDR3 is CASSIDGNANYGYTF. In DNA, the CDR3 is TGTGCCAGCAGTATCGACGGGAATGCTAACTATGGCTACACCTTC.